The rows below give T cell receptor beta chains drawn from one sample of a study of blood T cell repertoires in COVID-19. Sequencing was performed with immunoSEQ multiplex PCR; in TCRdb, only in-frame clones are kept and a portion is missing. The sample lists some 90,000 clones; about 80% were seen once. The sequenced sample consisted of peripheral blood. These receptors all come from a man aged 65 to 85 with active or convalescent COVID-19. Both conserved end residues are part of each CDR3. The D gene is left open where the match is weak. Size values are once, few and many counts, or a class for expanded clones, and some rows have none.

TRBJ1-2 NA TRBD1 TRBV23-1 TGCGCCAGCAGTCCTACAGGGGACTATGGCTACACCTTC CASSPTGDYGYTF
TRBJ1-2 NA TRBD1 TRBV5-6 TGTGCCAGCAGCCAAACAGGACAGGGGGTTAATGGCTACACCTTC CASSQTGQGVNGYTF
TRBJ2-5 NA TRBD2 TRBV6-5 TGTGCCAGCAGTCGCGGGGGGATAGAGACCCAGTACTTC CASSRGGIETQYF
TRBJ2-3 once TRBD2 TRBV4-2 TGTGCCAGCAGCGATCCCGGGACTACCCGGCATACGCAGTATTTT CASSDPGTTRHTQYF
TRBJ2-5 NA TRBD1 TRBV6-5 TGTGCCAGCAGTTACAACAGGGGCGGTGAGACCCAGTACTTC CASSYNRGGETQYF
TRBJ1-2 NA TRBD1 TRBV19 TGTGCCAGTAACCGACAGGGGGACTATGGCTACACCTTC CASNRQGDYGYTF
TRBJ1-1 NA TRBD1 TRBV29-1 TGCAGCGTTGCGAGGGACAGGGGTAACACTGAAGCTTTCTTT CSVARDRGNTEAFF
TRBJ2-5 NA TRBD2 TRBV7-3 TGTGCCAGCAGCATGTCCGGGACTAGCGGGGCACGGGCGACCCAGTACTTC CASSMSGTSGARATQYF
TRBJ2-3 NA NA TRBV6-2/TRBV6-3 TGTGCCAGCAGTTACCCAGGGGTGGGCACAGATACGCAGTATTTT CASSYPGVGTDTQYF
TRBJ2-7 NA TRBD1 TRBV11-3 TGTGCCAGCAGCTCCACAGGGGCCGCCCAGGTACCCTACGAGCAGTACTTC CASSSTGAAQVPYEQYF
TRBJ2-1 NA NA TRBV2 TGTGCCAGCAGTTCCCAGGGTGGAGGGTACTACAATGAGCAGTTCTTC CASSSQGGGYYNEQFF
TRBJ1-6 few TRBD1 TRBV5-4 TGTGCCAGCAGCTTGACCGGGACAGGGAATTCACCCCTCCACTTT CASSLTGTGNSPLHF
TRBJ2-2 NA NA TRBV6-5 TGTGCCAGCAGGAAGGGAGGGAACACCGGGGAGCTGTTTTTT CASRKGGNTGELFF
TRBJ2-4 NA NA TRBV19 TGTGCCAGTAGAACCACAGCATTAGCCAAAAACATTCAGTACTTC CASRTTALAKNIQYF
TRBJ2-7 NA NA TRBV30 TGTGCCTGGAGTGGGGGCGGGGATAATACCTACGAGCAGTACTTC CAWSGGGDNTYEQYF
TRBJ2-5 NA TRBD1 TRBV24-1 TGTGCCACCGGAGATGTTTATGGGACAGGACAAGAGACCCAGTACTTC CATGDVYGTGQETQYF
TRBJ1-2 few NA TRBV11-2 TGTGCCAGCAGCCCCCGGGACTCTGGCTACACCTTC CASSPRDSGYTF
TRBJ2-6 NA NA TRBV2 TGTGCCAGCAGTGAATCAGGGGTTGGGGCCAACGTCCTGACTTTC CASSESGVGANVLTF
TRBJ1-1 NA NA TRBV5-1 TGCGCCAGCAGCCCCGGACAGACTCTGAACACTGAAGCTTTCTTT CASSPGQTLNTEAFF
TRBJ2-1 NA TRBD1 TRBV6-6 TGTGCCAGCAGTCGGGACAGATACAATGAGCAGTTCTTC CASSRDRYNEQFF
TRBJ2-5 NA TRBD2 TRBV9 TGTGCCAGCAGCTCATTTAGCGGGATTGAGACCCAGTACTTC CASSSFSGIETQYF
TRBJ2-1 NA NA TRBV15 TGTGCCACCAGCAGAGAGGGTCAGGGTCCCTACAATGAGCAGTTCTTC CATSREGQGPYNEQFF
TRBJ1-1 NA NA TRBV3-1/TRBV3-2 TGTGCCAGCAGCCAAGATGCGGGGCGGACTGAAGCTTTCTTT CASSQDAGRTEAFF
TRBJ1-4 NA NA TRBV18 TGTGCCAGCTCACGGACAGTATCTAATGAAAAACTGTTTTTT CASSRTVSNEKLFF
TRBJ1-3 NA TRBD1 TRBV3-1/TRBV3-2 TGTGCCAGCAGCCCCCAGCGCAGGGGGTTGACCATATATTTT CASSPQRRGLTIYF
TRBJ2-1 NA NA TRBV24-1 TGTGCCACCAGTGATCCGTCCCCAGAGGCTGAGCAGTTCTTC CATSDPSPEAEQFF
TRBJ2-5 NA NA TRBV19 TGTGCCAGTAGTATAGACGTTCAAGAGACCCAGTACTTC CASSIDVQETQYF
TRBJ2-1 NA NA TRBV7-2 TGTGCCAGCAGCTTAATGCGGGGGCAAGGTGAGCAGTTCTTC CASSLMRGQGEQFF
TRBJ1-2 NA NA TRBV11-2 TGTGCCAGCAGACTGGCCGGGGAGGGTGGCTACACCTTC CASRLAGEGGYTF
TRBJ1-2 NA NA TRBV7-9 TGTGCCAGCAGCTTAGCGTCCAGGGCGTCTGGAAACACCTTC CASSLASRASGNTF
TRBJ1-2 NA TRBD1 TRBV4-2 TGTGCCAGCAGCCAAGAAGGGACAGGAACCAGGCGTGGCTACACCTTC CASSQEGTGTRRGYTF
TRBJ1-2 NA TRBD1 TRBV2 TGTGCCAGCAGTGAGGAAGACAGGGCTCACTATGGCTACACCTTC CASSEEDRAHYGYTF
TRBJ2-7 NA TRBD2 TRBV6-2/TRBV6-3 TGTGCCAGCAGTTCGTGGACTAGCGGGGGGCAGCGGGACGAGCAGTACTTC CASSSWTSGGQRDEQYF
TRBJ2-5 NA TRBD2 TRBV7-2 TGTGCCAGCAGCTCCAGGACTAGCGGGGGAAGGCAGTACTTC CASSSRTSGGRQYF
TRBJ2-7 NA TRBD1 TRBV6-5 TGTGCCAGCAGGGGGACAGGTGTCTCCTACGAGCAGTACTTC CASRGTGVSYEQYF
TRBJ2-6 NA NA TRBV5-1 TGCGCCAGCAGCTTGCCAGGTACCACCTCTGGGGCCAACGTCCTGACTTTC CASSLPGTTSGANVLTF
TRBJ2-2 NA NA TRBV11-3 TGTGCCAGCAGCTTGGGTCAGGGGACCCCCGGGGAGCTGTTTTTT CASSLGQGTPGELFF
TRBJ1-4 NA NA TRBV27 TGTGCCAGCAGTTTATCCAGGGGAAACGAAAAACTGTTTTTT CASSLSRGNEKLFF
TRBJ1-6 few NA TRBV6-5 TGTGCCAGCCGAGAGGCAGGGGCGCTTAATTCACCCCTCCACTTT CASREAGALNSPLHF
TRBJ2-5 NA NA TRBV5-4 TGTGCGACAAGCCAGGGTGAGGAGACCCAGTACTTC CATSQGEETQYF
TRBJ2-3 NA NA TRBV9 TGTGCCAGCAGCGAGGGGGGGGCAACCAGCCAGTATTTT CASSEGGATSQYF
TRBJ1-1 NA NA TRBV5-4 TGTGCCAGCAGCTTGGTCCCCGGGACTGAAGCTTTCTTT CASSLVPGTEAFF
TRBJ2-7 NA NA TRBV5-1 TGCGCCAGCAGCAGTGACAGATACGAGCAGTACTTC CASSSDRYEQYF
TRBJ1-2 few NA TRBV6-1 TGTGCCAGCAGTGAAAGGGGGATTGAAGGCTACACCTTC CASSERGIEGYTF
TRBJ2-1 once TRBD2 TRBV5-6 TGTGCCAGCAGCTTAGGCGGGGAGGGCGTGGAGGTCTTC CASSLGGEGVEVF
TRBJ1-6 NA NA TRBV6-4 TGTGCCAGCAGCCGGGTGTTGGATTCACCCCTCCACTTT CASSRVLDSPLHF
TRBJ1-2 NA TRBD1 TRBV6-5 TGTGCCAGCAGTTCACTCCCGGGACAGGCCAACTATGGCTACACCTTC CASSSLPGQANYGYTF
TRBJ2-2 NA NA TRBV7-6 TGTGCCAGCAGCTTACCCCAACAGGGCGGCGGCGGGGAGCTGTTTTTT CASSLPQQGGGGELFF
TRBJ2-1 NA TRBD1 TRBV27 TGTGCCAGCAGTAGGGACAGGGATAGCTCCTACAATGAGCAGTTCTTC CASSRDRDSSYNEQFF
TRBJ2-7 NA TRBD2 TRBV6-5 TGTGCCAGCAAGGGGACTAGCGGGGGCTACGAGCAGTACTTC CASKGTSGGYEQYF
TRBJ2-2 NA TRBD2 TRBV29-1 TGCAGCGCGGGGGGGCCCGGCGGGGAGCTGTTTTTT CSAGGPGGELFF
TRBJ2-7 NA NA TRBV5-6 TGTGCCAGCAGCGCCCCGGACATTTTCCACGAGCAGTACTTC CASSAPDIFHEQYF
TRBJ2-7 few NA TRBV10-1 TGCGCCAGCAGTGAAGGCGGGGGCCGATACTACGAGCAGTACTTC CASSEGGGRYYEQYF
TRBJ1-4 few NA TRBV11-2 TGTGCCAGCAGCCGGGGGTTAGGTGAAAAACTGTTTTTT CASSRGLGEKLFF
TRBJ2-3 NA NA TRBV10-1 TGCGCCAGCAGTAGGGGGACGGTTACAGATACGCAGTATTTT CASSRGTVTDTQYF